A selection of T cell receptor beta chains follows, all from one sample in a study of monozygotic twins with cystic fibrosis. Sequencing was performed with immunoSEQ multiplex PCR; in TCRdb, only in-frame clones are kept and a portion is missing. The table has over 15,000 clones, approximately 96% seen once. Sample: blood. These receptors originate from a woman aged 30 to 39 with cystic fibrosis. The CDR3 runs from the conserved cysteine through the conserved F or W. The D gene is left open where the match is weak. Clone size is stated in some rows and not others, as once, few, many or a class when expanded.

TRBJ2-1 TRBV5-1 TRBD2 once CASSSGTTNNEQFF TGCGCCAGCAGCAGCGGGACTACGAACAATGAGCAGTTCTTC
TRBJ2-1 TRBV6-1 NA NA CASSEIAEYNEQFF TGTGCCAGCAGTGAAATAGCGGAATACAATGAGCAGTTCTTC
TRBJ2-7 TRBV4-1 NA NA CASSQYTPGGSYEQYF TGCGCCAGCAGCCAGTATACCCCTGGGGGATCCTACGAGCAGTACTTC
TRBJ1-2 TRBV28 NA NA CASSLYQGSYGYTF TGTGCCAGCAGTTTATACCAGGGTAGCTATGGCTACACCTTC
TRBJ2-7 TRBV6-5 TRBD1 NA CASSKPGQGVHEQYF TGTGCCAGCAGTAAACCGGGACAGGGGGTCCACGAGCAGTACTTC
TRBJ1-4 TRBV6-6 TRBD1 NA CASSSTGRDEKLFF TGTGCCAGCAGTTCGACAGGGCGGGATGAAAAACTGTTTTTT
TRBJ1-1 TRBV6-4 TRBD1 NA CASSESTGEGYAEAFF TGTGCCAGCAGTGAATCCACAGGGGAAGGTTACGCTGAAGCTTTCTTT
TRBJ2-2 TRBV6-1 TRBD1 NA CATDPRGLLQRELFF TGTGCCACCGACCCCAGGGGGCTTCTTCAGAGGGAGCTGTTTTTT
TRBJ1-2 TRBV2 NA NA CASSPHGGANYGYTF TGTGCCAGCAGTCCCCACGGCGGCGCTAACTATGGCTACACCTTC
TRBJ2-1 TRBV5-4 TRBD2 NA CASSLAGTINEQFF TGTGCCAGCAGCCTGGCAGGGACTATCAATGAGCAGTTCTTC
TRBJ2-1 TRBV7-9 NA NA CASSGGSGGNEQFF TGTGCCAGCAGCGGAGGGTCAGGGGGGAATGAGCAGTTCTTC
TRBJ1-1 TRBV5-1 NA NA CASSLAWGNTEAFF TGCGCCAGCAGCTTGGCATGGGGAAACACTGAAGCTTTCTTT
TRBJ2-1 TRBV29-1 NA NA CSVRPQDEQFF TGCAGCGTTCGGCCCCAAGATGAGCAGTTCTTC
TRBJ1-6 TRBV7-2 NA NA CASSPRANSPLHF TGTGCCAGCAGCCCCCGGGCCAATTCACCCCTCCACTTT
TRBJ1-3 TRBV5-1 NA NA CASSEGRAGNTIYF TGCGCCAGCAGCGAGGGGAGAGCCGGAAACACCATATATTTT
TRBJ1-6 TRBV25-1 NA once CASSRGGYNSPLHF TGTGCCAGCAGTCGAGGAGGGTATAATTCACCCCTCCACTTT
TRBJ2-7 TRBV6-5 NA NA CASRGGSYEQYF TGTGCCAGCAGAGGCGGCTCCTACGAGCAGTACTTC
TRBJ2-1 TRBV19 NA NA CASSIEVYNEQFF TGTGCCAGTAGTATTGAGGTGTACAATGAGCAGTTCTTC
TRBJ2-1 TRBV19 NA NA CASSIRGSAPYNEQFF TGTGCCAGTAGTATCCGGGGCTCGGCCCCCTACAATGAGCAGTTCTTC